This paragraph covers one TCR beta chain sequence. Its antigen is unidentified. One junction end does not reproduce the germline sequence, and a read error may be involved. This sample stems from a study of T-cell reconstitution after alpha-beta-depleted transplantation in children. Library preparation (for TCRbeta) was performed with unique molecular identifiers. TCRdb independently ran MiXCR on the PCR reads; one entry per CDR3 protein. Here the sample spans about 640,000 distinct CDR3 sequences, approximately 12% being singletons. Overall study findings and caveats: Alpha-beta T cells present about two months after transplant were reported to originate from several hundred expanded graft clones. T-cell counts and diversity were attributed mostly to newly produced T cells one year after transplant. Day-60 TCRbeta diversity that was high in some patients was derived from surviving recipient T cells and thymic progenitors.

Material: PBMCs, mostly from graft donor cells, obtained 360 days after TCRalphabeta/CD19-depleted stem cell transplant. The receptor was isolated from a male patient aged 5 to 17 who had a stem cell transplant for acute myeloid leukemia, so the T cells may come from the graft donor.

Here the CDR3 reads CASSLVEGQLIYEQYF. The CDR3 DNA follows: TGTGCTAGCAGCTTAGTAGAGGGACAGCTCATCTACGAGCAGTACTTC. The chain has TRBV7-7 and TRBJ2-7, with 7 nucleotides matching TRBD1. CDR3 length: 16 amino acids. Germline CDR1 reads SSHAT; CDR2 reads FNYEAQ (reference sequence).